A selection of T cell receptor beta chains follows, all from one sample in a study of cytomegalovirus exposure and HLA in healthy donors. Libraries were prepared by immunoSEQ multiplex PCR; TCRdb keeps only in-frame clonotypes and omits some of them. The sample contains 150,000 or so clones, approximately 85% of which appear only once. Sample: PBMCs. Every receptor here comes from a young man in good health and CMV-seropositive. Each CDR3 is given with its conserved first and last residue. A D gene is named only where the DNA matches it firmly. Some rows have no size entry. The others give once, few or many, or a class for an expanded clone.

clone_size: once
d_call: .
v_call: TRBV6-7
j_call: TRBJ1-1
cdr3_aa: CASRGAEAFF
cdr3_nt: TGTGCCAGCAGGGGCGCTGAAGCTTTCTTT

clone_size: .
d_call: .
v_call: TRBV6-5
j_call: TRBJ2-3
cdr3_aa: CASSTGFTDTQYF
cdr3_nt: TGTGCCAGCAGCACAGGGTTTACAGATACGCAGTATTTT

clone_size: .
d_call: .
v_call: TRBV6-1
j_call: TRBJ1-4
cdr3_aa: CASSELRGANEKLFF
cdr3_nt: TGTGCCAGCAGTGAGCTGCGGGGTGCAAATGAAAAACTGTTTTTT

clone_size: .
d_call: TRBD2
v_call: TRBV5-6
j_call: TRBJ2-1
cdr3_aa: CASSLIPSGPYNEQFF
cdr3_nt: TGTGCCAGCAGCTTGATCCCTAGCGGACCCTACAATGAGCAGTTCTTC

clone_size: .
d_call: TRBD1
v_call: TRBV4-3
j_call: TRBJ2-7
cdr3_aa: CASSPTGVTYEQYF
cdr3_nt: TGCGCCAGCAGCCCGACAGGGGTAACCTACGAGCAGTACTTC

clone_size: .
d_call: .
v_call: TRBV5-5
j_call: TRBJ2-7
cdr3_aa: CASSLGPGDEQYF
cdr3_nt: TGTGCCAGCAGCTTGGGCCCAGGGGACGAGCAGTACTTC

clone_size: .
d_call: .
v_call: TRBV9
j_call: TRBJ2-5
cdr3_aa: CASSVDGSFETQYF
cdr3_nt: TGTGCCAGCAGCGTAGATGGTAGCTTCGAGACCCAGTACTTC

clone_size: .
d_call: .
v_call: TRBV7-3
j_call: TRBJ2-7
cdr3_aa: CASSLGTGYEQYF
cdr3_nt: TGTGCCAGCAGCTTAGGTACGGGCTACGAGCAGTACTTC

clone_size: .
d_call: .
v_call: TRBV12-5
j_call: TRBJ2-1
cdr3_aa: CASAETVNNEQFF
cdr3_nt: TGTGCTAGTGCAGAGACAGTGAACAATGAGCAGTTCTTC

clone_size: .
d_call: .
v_call: TRBV4-1
j_call: TRBJ1-1
cdr3_aa: CASSTERNTEAFF
cdr3_nt: TGCGCCAGCAGCACTGAGAGGAACACTGAAGCTTTCTTT

clone_size: few
d_call: .
v_call: TRBV29-1
j_call: TRBJ1-1
cdr3_aa: CSATGLATEAFF
cdr3_nt: TGCAGCGCTACAGGTTTGGCCACTGAAGCTTTCTTT

clone_size: .
d_call: TRBD1
v_call: TRBV18
j_call: TRBJ2-5
cdr3_aa: CASSPEDRGRETQYF
cdr3_nt: TGTGCCAGCTCACCAGAGGACAGGGGGAGGGAGACCCAGTACTTC

clone_size: .
d_call: .
v_call: TRBV5-1
j_call: TRBJ2-2
cdr3_aa: CASSLGAGLTGELFF
cdr3_nt: TGCGCCAGCAGCTTAGGAGCCGGACTTACCGGGGAGCTGTTTTTT

clone_size: .
d_call: TRBD1
v_call: TRBV10-3
j_call: TRBJ2-5
cdr3_aa: CAIATGVTETQYF
cdr3_nt: TGTGCCATCGCCACAGGGGTAACAGAGACCCAGTACTTC

clone_size: few
d_call: .
v_call: TRBV2
j_call: TRBJ2-7
cdr3_aa: CASSDYLGGEQYF
cdr3_nt: TGTGCCAGTAGTGATTATCTAGGGGGCGAGCAGTACTTC

clone_size: .
d_call: .
v_call: TRBV7-2
j_call: TRBJ1-6
cdr3_aa: CASSFRDIRRISYNSPLHF
cdr3_nt: TGTGCCAGCAGCTTCCGGGACATCCGTCGGATCTCCTATAATTCACCCCTCCACTTT

clone_size: .
d_call: .
v_call: TRBV2
j_call: TRBJ2-7
cdr3_aa: CASSPLHEQYF
cdr3_nt: TGTGCCAGCAGCCCCCTCCACGAGCAGTACTTC

clone_size: .
d_call: TRBD1
v_call: TRBV7-8
j_call: TRBJ2-7
cdr3_aa: CASSSTGTGASEQYF
cdr3_nt: TGTGCCAGCAGCTCCACCGGGACAGGAGCCTCCGAGCAGTACTTC

clone_size: .
d_call: TRBD2
v_call: TRBV27
j_call: TRBJ2-3
cdr3_aa: CASSLRGLGGTDTQYF
cdr3_nt: TGTGCCAGCAGTTTACGAGGACTAGGCGGCACAGATACGCAGTATTTT

clone_size: .
d_call: TRBD1
v_call: TRBV15
j_call: TRBJ1-2
cdr3_aa: CATSSMGTEHNYGYTF
cdr3_nt: TGTGCCACCAGCAGCATGGGGACAGAGCATAACTATGGCTACACCTTC

clone_size: few
d_call: TRBD2
v_call: TRBV4-3
j_call: TRBJ2-3
cdr3_aa: CASSQDRGRLAGADTQYF
cdr3_nt: TGCGCCAGCAGCCAAGACAGGGGGCGACTAGCGGGGGCAGATACGCAGTATTTT

clone_size: once
d_call: TRBD1
v_call: TRBV10-3
j_call: TRBJ2-7
cdr3_aa: CAIRDRDRENEQYF
cdr3_nt: TGTGCCATCAGGGACCGGGACAGGGAGAACGAGCAGTACTTC

clone_size: .
d_call: TRBD1
v_call: TRBV5-5
j_call: TRBJ1-2
cdr3_aa: CASSSGYGTGAPGYTF
cdr3_nt: TGTGCCAGCAGCTCGGGGTACGGGACAGGGGCCCCTGGCTACACCTTC

clone_size: .
d_call: TRBD1
v_call: TRBV4-1
j_call: TRBJ1-4
cdr3_aa: CASSQDHDRGATNEKLFF
cdr3_nt: TGCGCCAGCAGCCAAGACCACGACAGGGGAGCAACTAATGAAAAACTGTTTTTT

clone_size: once
d_call: TRBD1
v_call: TRBV19
j_call: TRBJ2-5
cdr3_aa: CASTRQGAEETQYF
cdr3_nt: TGTGCCAGTACTCGACAGGGGGCGGAAGAGACCCAGTACTTC

clone_size: .
d_call: TRBD1
v_call: TRBV6-6
j_call: TRBJ2-1
cdr3_aa: CASSYSGQEYNEQFF
cdr3_nt: TGTGCCAGCAGTTACTCGGGACAGGAGTACAATGAGCAGTTCTTC

clone_size: .
d_call: TRBD1
v_call: TRBV7-8
j_call: TRBJ2-3
cdr3_aa: CASSYPQGAGADTQYF
cdr3_nt: TGTGCCAGCAGCTACCCCCAGGGGGCAGGGGCAGATACGCAGTATTTT

clone_size: .
d_call: TRBD2
v_call: TRBV9
j_call: TRBJ2-2
cdr3_aa: CASSTNSGTSGGARTGELFF
cdr3_nt: TGTGCCAGCAGCACAAACTCCGGGACTAGCGGGGGGGCAAGGACCGGGGAGCTGTTTTTT

clone_size: .
d_call: .
v_call: TRBV12-5
j_call: TRBJ1-4
cdr3_aa: CASGQRKANGVANEKLFF
cdr3_nt: TGTGCTAGTGGTCAACGAAAGGCGAATGGAGTTGCTAATGAAAAACTGTTTTTT

clone_size: .
d_call: .
v_call: TRBV30
j_call: TRBJ2-1
cdr3_aa: CAWSEKALERNEQFF
cdr3_nt: TGTGCCTGGAGTGAGAAGGCCCTAGAGAGAAATGAGCAGTTCTTC